The next 29 T cell receptor beta chains were all read from a single sample in a study of siplizumab effects on memory and regulatory T cells. TCRdb's table, derived via immunoSEQ multiplex PCR, lists solely in-frame clones and lacks some. The sample shows about 87,000 clones, 75% to 90% of them seen only once. The sequencing sample was made of CD4+ T cells sorted from blood. The receptor set was obtained from a human donor in good health.

This clone was seen more than once but under ten times. V and J are TRBV30 and TRBJ1-3; D not resolved. V was clipped by 3 bases and J by 3 bases, with 6 bases between them. Germline assignment: CDR1 GTSNPN and CDR2 SVGIG (reference sequence). The CDR3 is 12 amino acids. In nucleotides, the CDR3 is TGTGCCTGGAGAAGTGGTGGAAACACCATATATTTT. Translated: CAWRSGGNTIYF.

This chain uses TRBV5-1 with TRBJ1-1; no firm D call. The CDR3 has 15 residues. The V gene's germline CDR1 is SGHRS and CDR2 YFSETQ. V dropped 6 bases and J dropped 2 bases, with 17 bases sitting between them. The CDR3 region is CASTWSVAQNTEAFF. The DNA for the CDR3 is TGCGCCAGCACCTGGTCCGTGGCCCAAAACACTGAAGCTTTCTTT.

The chain employs TRBV30 and TRBJ2-1; 10 nucleotides agree with TRBD2. This CDR3 has 19 residues. V lost 1 base to trimming and J lost 9 bases; unmatched junction nucleotides: 21. Germline CDR1 is GTSNPN and CDR2 is SVGIG (reference sequence). DNA for the CDR3: TGTGCCTGGAGTGCTCGACTAGCGGGTCCGTCTTATCGGTTGGGTGAGCAGTTCTTC. Its translation is CAWSARLAGPSYRLGEQFF.

The chain uses TRBV14 and TRBJ2-7; 9 bases match TRBD2. This CDR3 comprises 16 residues. Germline lookup yields CDR1 SGHDN and CDR2 FVKESK. After removal of 2 bases from V and 3 bases from J, the junction contained 8 bases not matched to a gene. The CDR3 is CASSQSRTSDNYEQYF. For the CDR3, the DNA is TGTGCCAGCAGCCAATCACGGACTAGCGATAACTACGAGCAGTACTTC.

This chain connects TRBV5-1 to TRBJ1-1; TRBD1 might be the D (5 bases). CDR1 is SGHRS and CDR2 is YFSETQ in the germline V gene. The V and J ends lost 0 bases and 4 bases respectively, with 10 bases between them. The CDR3 runs 14 residues. The CDR3 DNA reads TGCGCCAGCAGCTTGGGCCTCGGGGGCACTGAAGCTTTCTTT. The encoded protein is CASSLGLGGTEAFF.

The rearrangement joins TRBV7-8 to TRBJ1-5; D might be TRBD1 (5 bases). This CDR3 has 14 amino acids. Germline CDR1 and CDR2: SGHVS and FQNEAQ. V was trimmed by 5 bases and J by 5 bases, leaving 13 bases between them. The CDR3 spells CASSGTGIDQPQHF. CDR3 DNA sequence: TGTGCCAGCAGCGGGACGGGTATAGATCAGCCCCAGCATTTT.

Only one count was recorded for this clone. J is TRBJ1-5 and V is TRBV28; D might be TRBD1 (6 bases). Germline V CDR1 and CDR2: MDHEN, SYDVKM. The germline V and J ends were trimmed by 4 bases and 1 base, with 14 bases remaining between them. The length of the CDR3 is 16 residues. The CDR3 DNA is TGTGCCAGCAGTTCCCACCTGCAGGGGAGCAATCAGCCCCAGCATTTT. This gives the protein CASSSHLQGSNQPQHF.

V and J are TRBV19 and TRBJ1-4; D uncertain. This CDR3 has 14 residues. V shed 2 bases and J shed 7 bases, with 11 bases lying between them. CDR1 is LNHDA, CDR2 SQIVND, per germline (reference sequence). This CDR3 reads CASSIIHGGEKLFF. CDR3 DNA sequence: TGTGCCAGTAGTATAATACACGGTGGTGAAAAACTGTTTTTT.

The chain is built from TRBV9 and TRBJ2-7, with 7 positions matching TRBD2. CDR3 length: 14 amino acids. CDR1 and CDR2 from the germline V gene are SGDLS and YYNGEE. With V trimmed by 4 bases and J by 3 bases, 7 bases remained unmatched. CDR3 sequence (DNA): TGTGCCAGCAGCCCCGGGGGAGGGCTCTACGAGCAGTACTTC. It yields the protein CASSPGGGLYEQYF.

V and J are TRBV2 and TRBJ1-1; a possible D gene is TRBD1 (5 bases). Between the trimmed V and J ends, which lost 8 bases and 3 bases, there was a span of 16 bases. From germline, CDR1 is SNHLY and CDR2 FYNNEI. CDR3 length equals 14 residues. CDR3 protein: CASVLEGLDTEAFF. CDR3 DNA sequence: TGTGCCAGCGTTTTGGAGGGGTTGGACACTGAAGCTTTCTTT.

The chain couples TRBV4-1 to TRBJ2-7, with unresolved D. The CDR3 extends over 14 amino acids. V lost 1 base to trimming and J lost 3 bases, with 10 bases between them. Germline V gene lookup returns CDR1 MGHRA and CDR2 YSYEKL. The CDR3 nucleotides are TGCGCCAGCAGCCAAGGGCATCTAGTCTACGAGCAGTACTTC. Its protein is CASSQGHLVYEQYF.

The J gene is TRBJ2-7, the V gene TRBV14, with D possibly called TRBD1 or TRBD2 (5 bases each). Deletions cut 6 bases from V and 6 bases from J, with 9 bases between. Germline lookup yields CDR1 SGHDN and CDR2 FVKESK. The CDR3 covers 11 residues. This CDR3 reads CASSPGTEQYF. For the CDR3, the DNA is TGTGCCAGCAGTCCCGGGACCGAGCAGTACTTC.

J is TRBJ1-4 and V is TRBV2; D might be TRBD1 (5 bases). Germline CDR1 is SNHLY and CDR2 is FYNNEI. The CDR3 has 13 residues. V was shortened by 4 bases and J by 4 bases, with 7 bases between the two germline ends. CDR3: CASSGGFNEKLFF. DNA of the CDR3: TGTGCCAGCAGTGGGGGCTTTAATGAAAAACTGTTTTTT.

The genes are TRBV21-1 and TRBJ2-5; the table's D call, TRBD2, has no DNA check behind it. TRBV21-1 is assigned pseudogene status. The CDR3 consists of 14 residues. The chain's CDR3 is CASSKWEPQETQYF. The CDR3 DNA reads as TGTGCCAGCAGCAAATGGGAGCCACAAGAGACCCAGTACTTC.

The J gene is TRBJ1-4, the V gene TRBV27; D remains unclear. This CDR3 has 15 residues. Trimming shortened V by 1 base and J by 4 bases, and 10 bases separated the two germline ends. CDR1 MNHEY and CDR2 SMNVEV come from the germline V gene (reference sequence). This CDR3 reads CASSLYSRSNEKLFF. The DNA for the CDR3 is TGTGCCAGCAGTTTATACAGCAGAAGTAATGAAAAACTGTTTTTT.

The rearrangement links TRBV2 to TRBJ1-2, with 12 bases that match TRBD1. Germline loops: CDR1 SNHLY, CDR2 FYNNEI. The CDR3 runs to 17 residues. After removal of 4 bases from V and 8 bases from J, the junction contained 14 bases not matched to a gene. The CDR3 loop is CASSGWQRDRGRLGYTF. The CDR3 DNA sequence: TGTGCCAGCAGTGGTTGGCAACGGGACAGGGGGCGTTTGGGCTACACCTTC.

V gene TRBV12-5 combines with J gene TRBJ1-1; no firm D call. The CDR3 is made up of 13 amino acids. V dropped 4 bases and J dropped 1 base, with 7 bases sitting between them. Germline V gene data show CDR1 as LGHNT and CDR2 as FRNRAP. Here the CDR3 DNA reads TGTGCTAGTGGTTATAGTACGAACACTGAAGCTTTCTTT. Residues: CASGYSTNTEAFF. Full variable domain (outside the CDR3, taken from reference TRBV12-5 and TRBJ1-1): DARVTQTPRHKVTEMGQEVTMRCQPILGHNTVFWYRQTMMQGLELLAYFRNRAPLDDSGMPKDRFSAEMPDATLATLKIQPSEPRDSAVYFCASGYSTNTEAFFGQGTRLTVV.

The rearrangement joins TRBV14 to TRBJ2-7, with D maybe TRBD2 (5 bases). In germline, CDR1 is SGHDN, CDR2 FVKESK. This CDR3 has 13 residues. The V end lost 4 bases, the J end lost 2 bases, and 9 bases lay between the germline ends. In DNA form, the CDR3 reads TGTGCCAGCAGCCTTTGGGGAGCCTACGAGCAGTACTTC. It codes for CASSLWGAYEQYF.

The J gene is TRBJ2-7, the V gene TRBV7-2; D may be TRBD1 (5 bases). With 1 base removed from V and 4 bases from J, the gap between germline ends came to 8 bases. CDR3 size: 13 residues. Germline assignment: CDR1 SGHTA and CDR2 FQGNSA. The CDR3 loop is CASSLGGPYEQYF. The CDR3 nucleotides are TGTGCCAGCAGCTTAGGGGGCCCTTACGAGCAGTACTTC.

This chain joins TRBV12-2 and TRBJ2-7; TRBD2 is the table's D call, not checked against the DNA. TRBV12-2 is reported as a pseudogene. This CDR3 region has 17 residues. CDR3 protein: CASRSRLAGEIPYEQYF. The CDR3 DNA sequence: TGTGCAAGTCGCTCCCGACTAGCGGGAGAAATCCCGTACGAGCAGTACTTC.

This chain joins TRBV28 and TRBJ1-4; TRBD1 matches at 8 bases. This CDR3 spans 13 amino acids. Trimming at V came to 10 bases and at J to 2 bases, leaving 3 bases not matched to a gene. Per germline, CDR1 MDHEN and CDR2 SYDVKM. CDR3 sequence: CATGQGTNEKLFF. The CDR3 coding sequence is TGTGCCACCGGACAGGGTACTAATGAAAAACTGTTTTTT.

The chain uses TRBV2 and TRBJ2-2; 9 bases are a match to TRBD2. V trimming: 7 bases; J trimming: 6 bases; junction bases outside the gene matches: 3. Per germline, CDR1 SNHLY and CDR2 FYNNEI. This CDR3 is built from 13 residues. CDR3 coding DNA: TGTGCCAGCAAGCGGGAGGTTCCCGGGGAGCTGTTTTTT. Its translation: CASKREVPGELFF.

V and J are TRBV6-5 and TRBJ1-2; 7 nucleotides match TRBD1. V dropped 6 bases and J dropped 2; count of bases not matched to a gene: 3. Germline-derived CDR1 and CDR2 are MNHEY and SVGAGI. CDR3 length: 13 amino acids. The CDR3 DNA follows: TGTGCCAGCAGCTTGGGACAGAACTATGGCTACACCTTC. It encodes CASSLGQNYGYTF.

The chain joins TRBV14 to TRBJ1-1; D gene uncertain. The CDR3 has 16 residues. V was clipped by 2 bases and J by 0 bases, with 13 bases between them. CDR1 and CDR2 (germline): SGHDN, FVKESK. The CDR3 DNA follows: TGTGCCAGCAGCCAAAGATCGTCCAAATTGAACACTGAAGCTTTCTTT. It codes for CASSQRSSKLNTEAFF.

The sample holds one count of this clone. This chain uses TRBV6-6 with TRBJ2-5; D is unclear. Germline assignment: CDR1 MNHNY and CDR2 SVGAGI (reference sequence). V lost 0 bases and J 2 bases, leaving 10 bases between the germline ends. The CDR3 loop spans 15 amino acids. The DNA for the CDR3 is TGTGCCAGCAGTTACTCGGTAGAGACTCAAGAGACCCAGTACTTC. Translating it yields CASSYSVETQETQYF.

This chain joins TRBV5-4 and TRBJ1-2, with a weak D call TRBD1 (5 bases). CDR1 is SGHNT, CDR2 YYREEE, per germline (reference sequence). Trimming removed 5 bases at V and 4 bases at J, with 24 bases between. There are 17 residues in the CDR3. The CDR3 nucleotides read TGTGCCAGCAGGCCCGAGCTCATAAGGGGCGCGGGCTATGGCTACACCTTC. It translates to CASRPELIRGAGYGYTF. The full variable domain, in which reference TRBV5-4 and TRBJ1-2 provide the parts outside the CDR3, is ETGVTQSPTHLIKTRGQQVTLRCSSQSGHNTVSWYQQALGQGPQFIFQYYREEENGRGNFPPRFSGLQFPNYSSELNVNALELDDSALYLCASRPELIRGAGYGYTFGSGTRLTVV.

The chain carries TRBV9 and TRBJ1-1; D is ambiguous. The CDR3 has 15 residues. The germline gives CDR1 SGDLS, CDR2 YYNGEE. Between the trimmed V and J ends, which lost 0 bases and 0 bases, there was a span of 9 bases. In DNA, the CDR3 is TGTGCCAGCAGCGTAGAAGGAGGCATGAACACTGAAGCTTTCTTT. Residues: CASSVEGGMNTEAFF.

This chain links TRBV10-3 with TRBJ2-7, with D perhaps matching TRBD2 (7 bases). The V and J ends lost 6 bases and 2 bases respectively, with 14 bases between them. The CDR3 spans 14 residues. Germline loops: CDR1 ENHRY, CDR2 SYGVKD. CDR3 sequence reads: CAIREGGTAYEQYF. For the CDR3, the DNA is TGTGCCATCAGAGAGGGGGGGACTGCCTACGAGCAGTACTTC.

The chain is built from TRBV7-2 and TRBJ2-5; D gene unclear. Germline-derived CDR1 and CDR2 are SGHTA and FQGNSA. Trimming stripped 5 bases from V and 1 base from J, with 11 bases between. CDR3 length equals 14 residues. This CDR3 is CASSPSLTQETQYF. The DNA for the CDR3 is TGTGCCAGCAGCCCATCGTTGACCCAAGAGACCCAGTACTTC.